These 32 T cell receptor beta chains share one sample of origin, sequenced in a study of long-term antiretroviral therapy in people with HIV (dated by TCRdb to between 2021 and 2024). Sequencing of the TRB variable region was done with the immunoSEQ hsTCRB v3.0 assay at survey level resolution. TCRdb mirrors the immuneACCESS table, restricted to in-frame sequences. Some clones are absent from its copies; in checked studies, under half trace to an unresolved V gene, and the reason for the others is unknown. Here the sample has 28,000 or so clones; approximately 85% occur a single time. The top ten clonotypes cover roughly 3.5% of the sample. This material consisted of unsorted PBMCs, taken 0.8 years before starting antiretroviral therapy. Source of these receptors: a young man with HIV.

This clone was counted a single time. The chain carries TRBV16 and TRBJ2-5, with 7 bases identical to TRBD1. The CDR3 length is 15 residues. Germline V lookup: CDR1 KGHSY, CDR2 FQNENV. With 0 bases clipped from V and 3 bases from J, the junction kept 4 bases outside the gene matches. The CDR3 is CASSQSVQGEETQYF. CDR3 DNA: TGTGCCAGCAGCCAATCAGTGCAGGGGGAAGAGACCCAGTACTTC.

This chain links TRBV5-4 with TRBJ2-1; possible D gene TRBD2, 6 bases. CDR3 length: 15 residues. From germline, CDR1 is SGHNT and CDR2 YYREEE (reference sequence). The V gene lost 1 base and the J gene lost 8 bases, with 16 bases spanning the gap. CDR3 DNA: TGTGCCAGCAGCTTGCGAGGAGGGCCGGGGTATGAGCAGTTCTTC. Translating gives CASSLRGGPGYEQFF.

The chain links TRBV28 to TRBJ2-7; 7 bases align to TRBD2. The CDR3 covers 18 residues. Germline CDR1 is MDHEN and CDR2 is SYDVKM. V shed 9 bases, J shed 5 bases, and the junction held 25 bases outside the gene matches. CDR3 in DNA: TGTGCCAGGCCTATGCGGGAGTGTGCACGGCGTTGTCCTCACGAGCAGTACTTC. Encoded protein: CARPMRECARRCPHEQYF.

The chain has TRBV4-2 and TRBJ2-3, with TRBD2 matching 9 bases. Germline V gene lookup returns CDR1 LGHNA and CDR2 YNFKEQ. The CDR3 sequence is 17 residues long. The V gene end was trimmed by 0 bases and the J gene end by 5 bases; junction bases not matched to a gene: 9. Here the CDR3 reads CASSQDPAGGLGDTQYF. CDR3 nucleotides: TGTGCCAGCAGCCAAGATCCGGCGGGAGGGTTAGGAGATACGCAGTATTTT.

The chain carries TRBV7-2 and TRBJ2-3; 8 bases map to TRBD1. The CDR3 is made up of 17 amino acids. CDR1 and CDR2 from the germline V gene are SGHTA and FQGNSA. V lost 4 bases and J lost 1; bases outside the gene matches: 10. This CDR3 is CASSSFDRGKGTDTQYF. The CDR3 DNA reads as TGTGCCAGCAGCTCATTCGACAGGGGTAAGGGCACAGATACGCAGTATTTT.

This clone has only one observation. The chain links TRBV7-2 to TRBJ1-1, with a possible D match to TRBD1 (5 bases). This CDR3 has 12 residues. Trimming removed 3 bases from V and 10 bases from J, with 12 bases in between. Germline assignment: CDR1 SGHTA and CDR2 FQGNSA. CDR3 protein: CASSLTVWGAFF. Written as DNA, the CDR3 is TGTGCCAGCAGCTTGACAGTCTGGGGAGCTTTCTTT.

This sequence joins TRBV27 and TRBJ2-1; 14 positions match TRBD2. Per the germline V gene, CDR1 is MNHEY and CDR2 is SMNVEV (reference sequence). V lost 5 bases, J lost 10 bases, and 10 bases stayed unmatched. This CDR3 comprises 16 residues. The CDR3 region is CASSARLAGGGWEQFF. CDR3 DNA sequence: TGTGCCAGCAGTGCCCGACTAGCGGGAGGGGGATGGGAGCAGTTCTTC.

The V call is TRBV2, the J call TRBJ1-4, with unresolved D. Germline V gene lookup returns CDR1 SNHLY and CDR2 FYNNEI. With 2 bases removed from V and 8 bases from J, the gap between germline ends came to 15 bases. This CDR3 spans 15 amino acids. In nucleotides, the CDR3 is TGTGCCAGCAGTGAAAGGCTGAGGGTGGAGGAAAAACTGTTTTTT. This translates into CASSERLRVEEKLFF.

The CDR3 bases are TGTGCCAGCAGCTTATACGGGGTCGGGCTAGCGGGAGGGGATGAGCAGTTCTTC. Amino acids: CASSLYGVGLAGGDEQFF. V gene TRBV7-3 combines with J gene TRBJ2-1; 12 bases map to TRBD2. From germline, CDR1 is SGHTA and CDR2 FQGTGA. Germline trimming cut 2 bases from V and 8 bases from J; bases unmatched to any gene: 13. This CDR3 contains 18 residues.

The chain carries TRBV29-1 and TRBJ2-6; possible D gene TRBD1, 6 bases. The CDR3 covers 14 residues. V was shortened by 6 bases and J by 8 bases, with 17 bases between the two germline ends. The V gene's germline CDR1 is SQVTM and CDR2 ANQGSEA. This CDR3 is CSVGQSVSTNVLTF. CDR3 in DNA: TGCAGCGTCGGACAGTCCGTGTCGACCAACGTCCTGACTTTC.

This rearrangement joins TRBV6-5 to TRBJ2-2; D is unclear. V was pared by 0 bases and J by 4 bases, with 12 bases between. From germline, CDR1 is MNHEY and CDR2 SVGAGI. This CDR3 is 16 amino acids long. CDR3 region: CASSYSSGTSTGELFF. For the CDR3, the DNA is TGTGCCAGCAGTTACTCCTCTGGCACGAGCACCGGGGAGCTGTTTTTT.

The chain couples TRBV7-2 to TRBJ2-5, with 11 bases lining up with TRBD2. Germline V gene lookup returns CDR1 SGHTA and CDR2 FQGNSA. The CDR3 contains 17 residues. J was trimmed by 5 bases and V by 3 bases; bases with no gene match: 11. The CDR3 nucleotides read TGTGCCAGCAGCTTGGTACTAGCGGGAGAGGGGGGGGAGACCCAGTACTTC. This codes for CASSLVLAGEGGETQYF.

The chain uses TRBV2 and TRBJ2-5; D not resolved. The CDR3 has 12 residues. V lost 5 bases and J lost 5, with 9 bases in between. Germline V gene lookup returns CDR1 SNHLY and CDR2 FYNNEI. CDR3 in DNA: TGTGCCAGCAGTCCGGGCTGGGAGACCCAGTACTTC. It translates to CASSPGWETQYF.

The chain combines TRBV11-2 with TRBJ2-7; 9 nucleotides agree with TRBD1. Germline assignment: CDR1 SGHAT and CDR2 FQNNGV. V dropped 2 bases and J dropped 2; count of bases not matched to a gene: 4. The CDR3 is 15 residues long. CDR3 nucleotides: TGTGCCAGCAGCTTAAGCGGGACAGGGACCTACGAGCAGTACTTC. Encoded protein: CASSLSGTGTYEQYF.

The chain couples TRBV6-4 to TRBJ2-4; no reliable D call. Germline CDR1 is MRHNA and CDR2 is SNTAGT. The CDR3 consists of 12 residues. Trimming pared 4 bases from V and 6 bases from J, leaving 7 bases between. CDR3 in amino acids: CASSADPNIQYF. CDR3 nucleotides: TGTGCCAGCAGTGCTGACCCAAACATTCAGTACTTC.

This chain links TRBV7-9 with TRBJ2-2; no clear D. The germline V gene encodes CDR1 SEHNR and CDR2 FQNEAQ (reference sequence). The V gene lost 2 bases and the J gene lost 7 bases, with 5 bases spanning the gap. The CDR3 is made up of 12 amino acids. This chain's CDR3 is CASSLPGGELFF. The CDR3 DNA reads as TGTGCCAGCAGCTTACCGGGCGGGGAGCTGTTTTTT.

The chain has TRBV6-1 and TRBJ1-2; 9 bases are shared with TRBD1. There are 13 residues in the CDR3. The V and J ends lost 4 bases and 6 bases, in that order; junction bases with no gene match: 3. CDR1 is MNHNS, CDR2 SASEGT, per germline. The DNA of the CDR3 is TGTGCCAGCAGTGGGACAGGGGTTGATGGCTACACCTTC. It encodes CASSGTGVDGYTF.

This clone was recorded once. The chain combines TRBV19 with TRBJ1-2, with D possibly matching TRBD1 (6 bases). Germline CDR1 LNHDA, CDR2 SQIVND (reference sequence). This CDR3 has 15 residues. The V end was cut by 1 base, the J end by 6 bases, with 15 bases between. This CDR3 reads CASSIGPQGLDGYTF. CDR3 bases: TGTGCCAGTAGTATAGGCCCCCAGGGGTTGGATGGCTACACCTTC.

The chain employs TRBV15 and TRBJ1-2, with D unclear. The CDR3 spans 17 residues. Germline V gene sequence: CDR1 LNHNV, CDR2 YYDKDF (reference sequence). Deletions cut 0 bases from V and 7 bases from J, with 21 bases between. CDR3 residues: CATSRDGVRQEVGGYTF. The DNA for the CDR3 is TGTGCCACCAGCAGAGATGGGGTGAGGCAGGAGGTTGGTGGCTACACCTTC.

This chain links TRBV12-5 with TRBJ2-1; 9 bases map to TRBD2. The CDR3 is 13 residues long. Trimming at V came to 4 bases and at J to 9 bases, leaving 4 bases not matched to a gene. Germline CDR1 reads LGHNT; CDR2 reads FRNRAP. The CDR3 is CASGYYSGGEQFF. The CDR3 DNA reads TGTGCTAGTGGTTACTATAGCGGGGGTGAGCAGTTCTTC.

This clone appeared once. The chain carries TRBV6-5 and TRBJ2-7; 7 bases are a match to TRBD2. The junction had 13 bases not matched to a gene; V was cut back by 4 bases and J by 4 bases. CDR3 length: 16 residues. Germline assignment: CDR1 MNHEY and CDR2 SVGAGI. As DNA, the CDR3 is TGTGCCAGCAGTTCATCCTGGGACTACTACTCATACGAGCAGTACTTC. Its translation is CASSSSWDYYSYEQYF.

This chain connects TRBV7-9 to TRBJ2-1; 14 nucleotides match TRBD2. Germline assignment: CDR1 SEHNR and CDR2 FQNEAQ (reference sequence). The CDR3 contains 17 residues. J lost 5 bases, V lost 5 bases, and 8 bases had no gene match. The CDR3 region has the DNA TGTGCCAGCAGCACGACTAGCGGGGGGGCCGCAGACAATGAGCAGTTCTTC. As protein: CASSTTSGGAADNEQFF.

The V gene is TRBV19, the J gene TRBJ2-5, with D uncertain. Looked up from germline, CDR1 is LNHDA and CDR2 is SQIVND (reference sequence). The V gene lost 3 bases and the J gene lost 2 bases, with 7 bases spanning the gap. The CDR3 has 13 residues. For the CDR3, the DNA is TGTGCCAGTAGTATGGGTCTACAAGAGACCCAGTACTTC. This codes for CASSMGLQETQYF.

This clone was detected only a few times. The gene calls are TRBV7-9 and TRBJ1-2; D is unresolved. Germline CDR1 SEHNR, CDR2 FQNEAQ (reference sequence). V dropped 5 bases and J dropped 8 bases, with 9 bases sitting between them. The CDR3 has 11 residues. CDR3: CASSPREGYTF. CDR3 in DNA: TGTGCCAGCAGCCCCCGGGAAGGCTACACCTTC.

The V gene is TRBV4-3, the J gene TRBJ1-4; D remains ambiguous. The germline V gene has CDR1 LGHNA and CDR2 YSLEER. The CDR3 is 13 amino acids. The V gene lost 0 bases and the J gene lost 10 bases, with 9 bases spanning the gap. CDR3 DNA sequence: TGCGCCAGCAGCCAAGATGAGTCCAGAAAACTGTTTTTT. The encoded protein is CASSQDESRKLFF.

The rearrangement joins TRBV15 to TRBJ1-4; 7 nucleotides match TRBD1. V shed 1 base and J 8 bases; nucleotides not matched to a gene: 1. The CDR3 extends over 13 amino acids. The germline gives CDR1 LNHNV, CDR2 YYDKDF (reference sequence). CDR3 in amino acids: CATSRVRGEKLFF. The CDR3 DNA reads TGTGCCACCAGCAGAGTCAGGGGGGAAAAACTGTTTTTT.

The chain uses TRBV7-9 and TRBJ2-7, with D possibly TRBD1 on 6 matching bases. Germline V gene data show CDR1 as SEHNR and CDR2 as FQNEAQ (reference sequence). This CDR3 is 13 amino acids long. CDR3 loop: CATNRDSSYEQYF. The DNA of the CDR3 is TGTGCAACCAACAGGGATTCATCCTACGAGCAGTACTTC.

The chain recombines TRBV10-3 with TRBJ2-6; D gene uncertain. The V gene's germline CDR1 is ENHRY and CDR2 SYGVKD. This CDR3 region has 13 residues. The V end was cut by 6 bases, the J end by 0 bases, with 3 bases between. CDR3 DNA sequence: TGTGCCATCAGGGACTCTGGGGCCAACGTCCTGACTTTC. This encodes CAIRDSGANVLTF.

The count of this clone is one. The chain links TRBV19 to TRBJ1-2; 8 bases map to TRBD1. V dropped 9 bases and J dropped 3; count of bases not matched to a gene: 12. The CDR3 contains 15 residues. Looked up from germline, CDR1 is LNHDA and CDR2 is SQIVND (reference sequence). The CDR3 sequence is CASAKPRGRDYGYTF. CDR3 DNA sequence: TGTGCCAGCGCCAAACCCAGGGGGCGCGACTATGGCTACACCTTC.

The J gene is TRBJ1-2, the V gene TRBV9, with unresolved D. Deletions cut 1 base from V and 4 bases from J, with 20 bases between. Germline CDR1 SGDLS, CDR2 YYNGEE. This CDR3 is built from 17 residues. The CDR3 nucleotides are TGTGCCAGCAGCGTAAACCTCGAGGCAGGTTACCCCTATGGCTACACCTTC. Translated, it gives CASSVNLEAGYPYGYTF.

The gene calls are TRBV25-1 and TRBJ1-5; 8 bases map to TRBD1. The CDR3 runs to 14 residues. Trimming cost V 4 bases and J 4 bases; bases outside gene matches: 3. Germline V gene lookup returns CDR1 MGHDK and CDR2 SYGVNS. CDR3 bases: TGTGCCAGCAGTGTGACAGGGGTTAATCAGCCCCAGCATTTT. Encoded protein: CASSVTGVNQPQHF.

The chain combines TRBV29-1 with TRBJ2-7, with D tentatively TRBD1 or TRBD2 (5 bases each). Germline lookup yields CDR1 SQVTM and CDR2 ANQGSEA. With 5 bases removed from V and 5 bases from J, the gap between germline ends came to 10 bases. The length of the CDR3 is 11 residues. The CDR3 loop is CSVNPGHEQYF. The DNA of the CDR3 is TGCAGCGTTAACCCGGGGCACGAGCAGTACTTC.